This passage covers 31 T cell receptor beta chains from one sample sequenced in a study of brain T cells in children with intractable seizures. The table came from immunoSEQ multiplex PCR; TCRdb's copy has only in-frame clones and leaves some out. The sample consists of roughly 110,000 clones, under 95% of them appearing once. The starting material was peripheral blood, obtained at surgery. These receptors were obtained from a boy less than two years old with hemimegalencephaly and intractable seizures.

The genes are TRBV5-1 and TRBJ2-3; the D gene is possibly TRBD2 (5 bases). Germline CDR1 SGHRS, CDR2 YFSETQ. The CDR3 totals 15 residues. Trimming took off 0 bases at V and 2 bases at J, with 10 bases between the two ends. The CDR3 loop reads CASSLAAGYTDTQYF. The CDR3 nucleotides read TGCGCCAGCAGCTTGGCCGCGGGCTACACAGATACGCAGTATTTT.

The chain joins TRBV7-6 to TRBJ1-1, with TRBD1 matching over 10 bases. The CDR3 is made up of 21 amino acids. J gave up 4 bases and V 1 base, and 21 bases lay outside the gene matches. Germline CDR1 reads SGHVS; CDR2 reads FNYEAQ. This CDR3 is CASSLGTRPGQGGEQSTEAFF. Written as DNA, the CDR3 is TGTGCCAGCAGCTTAGGCACAAGGCCAGGACAGGGGGGGGAACAGAGCACTGAAGCTTTCTTT.

The V and J genes are TRBV2 and TRBJ2-5; TRBD2 aligns across 12 bases. The CDR3 sequence is 15 residues long. Germline CDR1 reads SNHLY; CDR2 reads FYNNEI. Losses at the gene ends were 0 bases for V and 5 bases for J; bases not matched to a gene: 1. Here the CDR3 DNA reads TGTGCCAGCAGTGAAGCGCTAGCGGGAGGGGAGACCCAGTACTTC. This encodes CASSEALAGGETQYF.

The V call is TRBV9, the J call TRBJ2-1; D possibly corresponds to TRBD2 (6 bases). V dropped 1 base and J dropped 6 bases, with 11 bases sitting between them. Germline V gives CDR1 SGDLS, CDR2 YYNGEE. The CDR3 is 14 amino acids. This CDR3 reads CASSVFGGSNEQFF. The CDR3 region has the DNA TGTGCCAGCAGCGTATTTGGGGGGAGCAATGAGCAGTTCTTC.

The rearrangement uses TRBV3-1 (or the pseudogene TRBV3-2) and TRBJ2-5, with D unresolved. V was clipped by 0 bases and J by 1 base, with 9 bases between them. This CDR3 region has 15 residues. Germline CDR1 and CDR2: LGHDT and YNNKEL (reference sequence). The CDR3: CASSQDYPPQETQYF. The CDR3 nucleotides are TGTGCCAGCAGCCAAGATTACCCCCCCCAAGAGACCCAGTACTTC.

This sequence joins TRBV6-6 and TRBJ1-6; tentative D call: TRBD1 (6 bases). The CDR3 is 14 amino acids. V was clipped by 10 bases and J by 5 bases, with 15 bases between them. Germline-derived CDR1 and CDR2 are MNHNY and SVGAGI (reference sequence). The CDR3 DNA is TGTGCCACCCGGACAGCCAGGGATAATTCACCCCTCCACTTT. As protein: CATRTARDNSPLHF.

This chain joins TRBV4-1 and TRBJ2-1; 7 positions agree with TRBD2. Germline CDR1 MGHRA, CDR2 YSYEKL. The CDR3 totals 18 residues. The V segment lost 1 base and the J segment 3 bases; nucleotides outside the gene matches: 12. The CDR3 DNA is TGCGCCAGCAGCCAAGCCCCCGGGAGGCCGGTTGGCTACAATGAGCAGTTCTTC. This codes for CASSQAPGRPVGYNEQFF.

The chain carries TRBV27 and TRBJ1-5; D unresolved. This CDR3 is 14 amino acids long. Germline values: CDR1 MNHEY, CDR2 SMNVEV (reference sequence). V was clipped by 6 bases and J by 0 bases, with 9 bases between them. In nucleotides, the CDR3 is TGTGCCAGCAGGTTCCTATATAGCAATCAGCCCCAGCATTTT. Its protein is CASRFLYSNQPQHF.

The gene calls are TRBV28 and TRBJ1-4, with TRBD1 as a possible D gene (5 bases). From germline, CDR1 is MDHEN and CDR2 SYDVKM. V was shortened by 6 bases and J by 8 bases, with 19 bases between the two germline ends. This CDR3 comprises 15 residues. Here the CDR3 reads CASSLGGPAREKLFF. CDR3 nucleotides: TGTGCCAGCAGCCTGGGGGGTCCAGCGAGGGAAAAACTGTTTTTT. Complete variable domain (other parts from reference TRBV28 and TRBJ1-4): DVKVTQSSRYLVKRTGEKVFLECVQDMDHENMFWYRQDPGLGLRLIYFSYDVKMKEKGDIPEGYSVSREKKERFSLILESASTNQTSMYLCASSLGGPAREKLFFGSGTQLSVL.

Notes on this clone: This specimen includes other DNA sequences encoding the same CDR3. This chain's CDR3 is CASSLRGSGNTIYF. The CDR3 DNA reads TGTGCCAGCAGTCTCAGGGGCTCTGGAAACACCATATATTTT. The chain links TRBV6-5 to TRBJ1-3, with D possibly matching TRBD1 (6 bases). The germline V gene encodes CDR1 MNHEY and CDR2 SVGAGI. CDR3 length: 14 residues. Trimming pared 5 bases from V and 0 bases from J, leaving 8 bases between.

This chain joins TRBV7-3 and TRBJ2-5, with 8 bases that match TRBD1. The CDR3 is 13 amino acids. CDR1 is SGHTA and CDR2 is FQGTGA in the germline V gene. The V segment lost 5 bases and the J segment 5 bases; nucleotides outside the gene matches: 4. CDR3 in DNA: TGTGCCAGCAGCGCAGGGGGCCGGGAGACCCAGTACTTC. This gives the protein CASSAGGRETQYF.

The rearrangement links TRBV6-5 to TRBJ1-6, with a tentative D call TRBD1 (5 bases). The CDR3 has 14 residues. The germline CDR1 and CDR2 sequences are MNHEY and SVGAGI. Deletions cut 10 bases from V and 8 bases from J, with 18 bases between. In DNA form, the CDR3 reads TGTGCCACCGCACGGGGGGAGGACTATTCACCCCTCCACTTT. Protein sequence: CATARGEDYSPLHF.

The chain employs TRBV28 and TRBJ2-7; 9 bases line up with TRBD2. Unmatched junction bases numbered 5, after V lost 2 bases and J lost 3 bases. The CDR3 covers 15 residues. Germline loops: CDR1 MDHEN, CDR2 SYDVKM. The CDR3, as DNA: TGTGCCAGCAGTTTAGCGGCAGCGGGAGGCTACGAGCAGTACTTC. It yields the protein CASSLAAAGGYEQYF.

This sequence joins TRBV29-1 and TRBJ2-7; TRBD1 matches at 7 bases. V lost 4 bases, J lost 0 bases, and 3 bases stayed unmatched. CDR3 length: 13 amino acids. The germline gives CDR1 SQVTM, CDR2 ANQGSEA. The CDR3 protein is CSVVGTDSYEQYF. The CDR3 DNA follows: TGCAGCGTTGTTGGGACAGACTCCTACGAGCAGTACTTC.

A remark on this clone: At one end, the junction sequence differs from germline, possibly due to a read error. The V call is TRBV5-1, the J call TRBJ2-5, with D perhaps matching TRBD1 or TRBD2 (5 bases each). The germline CDR1 and CDR2 sequences are SGHRS and YFSETQ. This CDR3 is built from 15 residues. CDR3 DNA sequence: TGCGCCAGCAGCTTGGGAGAGGGGATTCAAGGGACCCAGTACTTC. Protein product: CASSLGEGIQGTQYF.

The V and J genes are TRBV18 and TRBJ2-7; D is undetermined. From germline, CDR1 is KGHSH and CDR2 LQKENI. The CDR3 sequence is 16 residues long. V gave up 0 bases and J gave up 2 bases, with 14 bases separating them. The DNA for the CDR3 is TGTGCCAGCTCACCACCGAGCTCCTCTGAGGCCTACGAGCAGTACTTC. This translates into CASSPPSSSEAYEQYF.

This clone is a singleton in its sample. This rearrangement joins TRBV11-2 to TRBJ2-1; TRBD2 might be the D (5 bases). The CDR3 is made up of 13 amino acids. Trimming removed 0 bases from V and 8 bases from J, with 8 bases in between. Germline V gene data show CDR1 as SGHAT and CDR2 as FQNNGV. In DNA, the CDR3 is TGTGCCAGCAGCTTAGATGGGAGCTATGAGCAGTTCTTC. This translates into CASSLDGSYEQFF.

The chain employs TRBV6-5 and TRBJ1-2; D might be TRBD1 (5 bases). The CDR3 runs 15 residues. Germline CDR1 reads MNHEY; CDR2 reads SVGAGI. Trimming stripped 6 bases from V and 8 bases from J, with 22 bases between. CDR3 sequence reads: CASSPPQGPFGGYTF. In DNA, the CDR3 is TGTGCCAGCAGCCCACCTCAGGGCCCATTCGGCGGCTACACCTTC.

This chain uses TRBV9 with TRBJ2-2, with a weak D call TRBD2 (6 bases). The CDR3 sequence is 16 residues long. V was shortened by 4 bases and J by 1 base, with 14 bases between the two germline ends. Germline lookup yields CDR1 SGDLS and CDR2 YYNGEE. The CDR3 is CASSLRASVNTGELFF. The CDR3 DNA follows: TGTGCCAGCAGCCTTCGGGCTAGCGTGAACACCGGGGAGCTGTTTTTT.

CDR3 residues: CASSLGGPSSYNEQFF. CDR3 DNA: TGCGCCAGCAGCTTGGGTGGTCCGAGCTCCTACAATGAGCAGTTCTTC. V is TRBV5-1 and J is TRBJ2-1; D gene uncertain. The ends were cut back, 0 bases at V and 0 bases at J, with 10 bases in the middle. The CDR3 sequence is 16 residues long. In germline, CDR1 is SGHRS, CDR2 YFSETQ.

The chain employs TRBV9 and TRBJ1-4; 7 nucleotides align to TRBD1. There are 13 residues in the CDR3. J lost 3 bases, V lost 5 bases, and 1 base had no gene match. Germline V gives CDR1 SGDLS, CDR2 YYNGEE. CDR3 loop: CASSQGANEKLFF. The CDR3 DNA is TGTGCCAGCAGTCAGGGGGCTAATGAAAAACTGTTTTTT.

The J gene is TRBJ2-7, the V gene TRBV27; 7 nucleotides agree with TRBD2. V lost 0 bases to trimming and J lost 2 bases; unmatched junction nucleotides: 7. The CDR3 is made up of 16 amino acids. The germline gives CDR1 MNHEY, CDR2 SMNVEV (reference sequence). DNA of the CDR3: TGTGCCAGCAGTTTATCGGCGGGAGAGGAGACCTACGAGCAGTACTTC. The encoded protein is CASSLSAGEETYEQYF.

This rearrangement joins TRBV7-9 to TRBJ1-1; D not certain. Trimming removed 2 bases from V and 2 bases from J, with 6 bases in between. The CDR3 runs 13 residues. The germline V gene encodes CDR1 SEHNR and CDR2 FQNEAQ (reference sequence). The DNA of the CDR3 is TGTGCCAGCAGCTTAACCCCAAACACTGAAGCTTTCTTT. Protein sequence: CASSLTPNTEAFF.

Details on this clone: The CDR3 end shows no conserved phenylalanine or tryptophan, and so a read error is likely. The DNA is omitted, as the CDR3 cannot be located on it reliably, and the CDR3 follows TCRdb's listing. The chain employs TRBV16 and TRBJ1-1. Germline CDR1 KGHSY, CDR2 FQNENV. The CDR3 spans 9 residues, counting both ends. This CDR3 is CASSRGFWE.

The J gene is TRBJ2-7, the V gene TRBV28; 11 nucleotides line up with TRBD2. Germline V CDR1 and CDR2: MDHEN, SYDVKM. The CDR3 length is 15 residues. Trimming removed 5 bases from V and 1 base from J; junction bases left unmatched: 4. The CDR3 coding sequence is TGTGCCAGCAGTCCACGACTAGCGGGGTCCTACGAGCAGTACTTC. Encoded protein: CASSPRLAGSYEQYF.

The chain is built from TRBV4-3 and TRBJ2-1, with 7 nucleotides matching TRBD1. Germline CDR1 LGHNA, CDR2 YSLEER. The J segment lost 1 base and the V segment lost 2 bases, leaving 5 bases of the junction unmatched. The CDR3 consists of 16 residues. CDR3 DNA sequence: TGCGCCAGCAGCCAACTAAACAGGGGATCCTACAATGAGCAGTTCTTC. Amino acid sequence: CASSQLNRGSYNEQFF.

On this clone itself: The sample carries other DNA sequences with the same CDR3. V is TRBV28 and J is TRBJ2-5, with D perhaps matching TRBD2 (6 bases). Between the trimmed V and J ends, which lost 3 bases and 5 bases, there was a span of 10 bases. This CDR3 region has 13 residues. Germline V gene lookup returns CDR1 MDHEN and CDR2 SYDVKM. CDR3 protein: CASSFRGRETQYF. The CDR3 nucleotides are TGTGCCAGCAGTTTTCGGGGGAGGGAGACCCAGTACTTC.

The chain links TRBV7-2 to TRBJ2-6; 11 bases are shared with TRBD2. The germline gives CDR1 SGHTA, CDR2 FQGNSA. Trimming removed 3 bases from V and 1 base from J; junction bases left unmatched: 5. CDR3 size: 18 residues. The CDR3 DNA sequence: TGTGCCAGCAGCTTCTTAGCGGGAGGGCCGTCTGGGGCCAACGTCCTGACTTTC. Its protein product is CASSFLAGGPSGANVLTF.

This clone was detected only once. One junction end does not reproduce the germline sequence, and a read error may be involved. The chain carries TRBV7-9 and TRBJ2-1; D might be TRBD1 (6 bases). Germline CDR1 SEHNR, CDR2 FQNEAQ (reference sequence). CDR3 size: 12 residues. As DNA, the CDR3 is TGTGCCAGCAGCTTAGGTGGGACACGTATTCTCTTC. Encoded protein: CASSLGGTRILF. The entire variable domain, with the rest obtained from reference TRBV7-9 and TRBJ2-1, is as follows: DTGVSQNPRHKITKRGQNVTFRCDPISEHNRLYWYRQTLGQGPEFLTYFQNEAQLEKSRLLSDRFSAERPKGSFSTLEIQRTEQGDSAMYLCASSLGGTRILFGPGTRLTVL.

The V gene is TRBV2, the J gene TRBJ1-5; 11 bases map to TRBD1. The length of the CDR3 is 13 residues. V trimming: 8 bases; J trimming: 5 bases; junction bases outside the gene matches: 2. Germline-derived CDR1 and CDR2 are SNHLY and FYNNEI. The CDR3 loop reads CASGGQGDQPQHF. The CDR3 DNA sequence: TGTGCCAGCGGGGGACAGGGGGATCAGCCCCAGCATTTT. Complete variable domain (other parts from reference TRBV2 and TRBJ1-5): EPEVTQTPSHQVTQMGQEVILRCVPISNHLYFYWYRQILGQKVEFLVSFYNNEISEKSEIFDDQFSVERPDGSNFTLKIRSTKLEDSAMYFCASGGQGDQPQHFGDGTRLSIL.

As regards this clone: Other DNA variants within this sample encode the same CDR3. V is TRBV28 and J is TRBJ1-2; maybe TRBD1 (5 bases). Deletions cut 2 bases from V and 4 bases from J, with 5 bases between. From germline, CDR1 is MDHEN and CDR2 SYDVKM. CDR3 size: 12 residues. The CDR3 sequence is CASSLGGYGYTF. In DNA form, the CDR3 reads TGTGCCAGCAGTTTAGGGGGCTATGGCTACACCTTC.